This section outlines one T cell receptor (beta chain) sequence together with its context. The antigen this receptor binds is unknown. No quality values exist for individual bases; no much larger clone is one base distant. This entry is derived from a study of blood T cell repertoires in COVID-19 (dated by TCRdb to 2020 to 2022). For the wider study: The collaborator samples originated in the United States, Italy and Spain and spanned the acute and convalescent phases of COVID-19. The prospective study material was composed of cDNA or gDNA derived from T cells, B-cell-depleted T cells, or PBMCs. Deeply sampled blood TCRbeta repertoires from subjects exposed to, actively infected with, or recovered from COVID-19 were included in the dataset. The repertoires were released in a freely available public database meant as a resource for research on the immune response to SARS-CoV-2. The samples were drawn from the first 160 participants of the ongoing ImmuneRACE study and from 1,254 subjects provided by 6 global collaborators. A de-identified subject ID, COVID-19 status, age in years and sex were almost always included in the sample metadata. Where available, HLA class I and class II types were taken from metadata supplied by the sample provider and were not determined by assay-based typing.

Each collaborating institution followed its own protocols to collect whole blood in K2EDTA tubes. For TCRbeta analysis, collaborators shipped samples in one of three forms: frozen whole blood, isolated PBMCs, or DNA extracted from either of those sample types. The paper's findings and limits, for the study overall: How much clinical and demographic metadata was included differed by source and by participant, and the metadata was provided uncurated.

The immunoSEQ Assay, a bias-controlled multiplex PCR, was used to amplify TCRbeta CDR3 regions from genomic DNA. As for the original processing: The number of nucleated cells in each sample was estimated by amplification of reference gene primers within the assay. To quantify the absolute abundance of each unique TCRbeta CDR3 rearrangement, sequence reads were collapsed and filtered. For each sample, productive Simpson clonality was calculated as the square root of Simpson's diversity index across productive rearrangements. What TCRdb holds here is the immuneACCESS table cut down to in-frame rearrangements. Part of the clones is not present; checked against another copy, under half of the missing clones reflect an unresolved V gene, and the others are unexplained. The V and J calls and clone size come from that table; D and trimming were worked out from the DNA. This sample comprises roughly 120,000 clones, about 92% of them detected only once. The biggest ten clones account for under 4.5% of the sample.

The receptor's source is a man aged 50 or older with active COVID-19. The sample taken for sequencing was peripheral blood.

The DNA sequence is TGTGCCAGCAGCCGTAGGGGAGGGGGGGCTAGCACAGATACGCAGTATTTT. It translates to CASSRRGGGASTDTQYF. This receptor chain uses TRBV7-2 and TRBJ2-3, with TRBD2 tentatively as D gene (7 bases match). The germline V gene supplies CDR1 SGHTA and CDR2 FQGNSA. The CDR3, from cysteine to phenylalanine, totals 17 residues. The read is trimmed to its CDR3 DNA, 51 bases read in frame from base 1. Deletion took 5 bases off V and 0 bases off J, with a span of 18 bases between the germline ends.